These T cell receptor beta chains were read from a single sample in a study of STAT5B mutations in CD4+ large granular lymphocyte leukemia. The repertoire was sequenced with immunoSEQ multiplex PCR; TCRdb's copy has only in-frame clones and lacks some. Of tens of thousands of clones listed, over 80% are singletons. Sequenced input: CD4+ T cells from blood buffy coats. These receptors were collected from a human donor in good health. Both conserved end residues are part of each CDR3. A D gene is named only where the DNA matches it firmly. A row's size may be missing; if present it is once, few, many or a size class.

CDR3 protein,CDR3 DNA,V gene,clone size,D gene,J gene
CASSAGQGASYNEQFF,TGTGCCAGTAGTGCCGGACAGGGGGCGTCCTACAATGAGCAGTTCTTC,TRBV19,-,TRBD1,TRBJ2-1
CASSLQGGNQPQHF,TGCGCCAGCAGCTTACAGGGGGGCAATCAGCCCCAGCATTTT,TRBV5-1,-,TRBD1,TRBJ1-5
CASSPSGTYNEQFF,TGTGCCAGCAGCCCTTCGGGGACCTACAATGAGCAGTTCTTC,TRBV5-6,-,-,TRBJ2-1
CASSSRATSTDTQYF,TGTGCCAGCAGCTCCAGAGCAACTAGCACAGATACGCAGTATTTT,TRBV7-2,-,-,TRBJ2-3
CASSPPGLGPNQPQHF,TGTGCCAGCAGTCCACCGGGACTCGGACCAAATCAGCCCCAGCATTTT,TRBV28,-,-,TRBJ1-5
CAWSVQGGYGYTF,TGTGCCTGGAGTGTACAGGGAGGATATGGCTACACCTTC,TRBV30,-,-,TRBJ1-2
CSGDRGITDTQYF,TGCAGCGGGGACAGGGGAATCACAGATACGCAGTATTTT,TRBV29-1,-,TRBD1,TRBJ2-3
CSARLDFEQFF,TGCAGTGCTAGGCTGGACTTTGAGCAGTTCTTC,TRBV20-1,once,-,TRBJ2-1
CASTSHRRNTEAFF,TGTGCCAGTACCTCACACAGGAGGAACACTGAAGCTTTCTTT,TRBV19,-,-,TRBJ1-1
CASGAGGNYNEQFF,TGCGCCAGCGGAGCGGGGGGAAACTACAATGAGCAGTTCTTC,TRBV5-1,-,TRBD2,TRBJ2-1
CASSLEAGGAVYEQYF,TGCGCCAGCAGCTTGGAGGCAGGGGGCGCCGTCTACGAGCAGTACTTC,TRBV5-1,few,TRBD1,TRBJ2-7
CASNGQGNEKLFF,TGTGCCAGCAACGGACAGGGCAATGAAAAACTGTTTTTT,TRBV6-1,-,TRBD1,TRBJ1-4
CASSLGETQYF,TGTGCCAGCAGTTTGGGAGAGACCCAGTACTTC,TRBV28,-,-,TRBJ2-5
CASSGGTGGETQYF,TGTGCCAGCAGCGGAGGGACAGGAGGAGAGACCCAGTACTTC,TRBV6-5,-,TRBD1,TRBJ2-5
CASSSRQGSVTGELFF,TGTGCCAGCAGCTCCCGACAGGGATCGGTCACCGGGGAGCTGTTTTTT,TRBV7-6,-,TRBD1,TRBJ2-2
CASSLGDRWGGYTF,TGTGCCAGCAGCTTAGGGGACAGGTGGGGGGGCTACACCTTC,TRBV7-2,-,TRBD1,TRBJ1-2
CSVEGGRSYQETQYF,TGCAGCGTTGAAGGGGGCAGGAGTTATCAAGAGACCCAGTACTTC,TRBV29-1,-,-,TRBJ2-5
CASSQEWGRAGNTIYF,TGCGCCAGCAGCCAAGAATGGGGGCGAGCTGGAAACACCATATATTTT,TRBV4-1,-,-,TRBJ1-3
CATSEPRAGSWGEQFF,TGTGCCACCAGCGAGCCTAGAGCGGGCTCTTGGGGTGAGCAGTTCTTC,TRBV15,-,-,TRBJ2-1
CASSPGTGYPGANVLTF,TGTGCCAGTAGCCCCGGGACAGGGTACCCTGGGGCCAACGTCCTGACTTTC,TRBV19,-,TRBD1,TRBJ2-6
CASGLGPISYNEQFF,TGTGCTAGTGGTCTTGGGCCGATCTCCTACAATGAGCAGTTCTTC,TRBV12-5,-,-,TRBJ2-1
CASRSTLNEQFF,TGTGCCAGCAGATCTACTCTCAATGAGCAGTTCTTC,TRBV6-5,once,-,TRBJ2-1
CASSFQRYDTQYF,TGTGCCAGCAGCTTCCAGCGTTACGATACGCAGTATTTT,TRBV11-2,-,-,TRBJ2-3
CASSDIAGGKETQYF,TGCGCCAGCAGTGACATAGCGGGAGGAAAAGAGACCCAGTACTTC,TRBV10-1,-,TRBD2,TRBJ2-5
CASTKGLNYEQYF,TGCGCCAGCACGAAGGGTTTGAACTACGAGCAGTACTTC,TRBV5-1,-,-,TRBJ2-7
CASSLALSTDNEKLFF,TGCGCCAGCAGCTTGGCCCTCTCCACGGATAATGAAAAACTGTTTTTT,TRBV5-1,-,-,TRBJ1-4
CASSIGDNSNQPQHF,TGTGCCAGTAGTATTGGAGACAACAGCAATCAGCCCCAGCATTTT,TRBV19,-,-,TRBJ1-5
CASSQTQSKSEQYF,TGTGCCAGCAGCCAGACCCAATCGAAGAGCGAGCAGTACTTC,TRBV7-2,-,-,TRBJ2-7
CASSYSGEGDTQYF,TGTGCCAGCAGCTATAGCGGGGAGGGAGATACGCAGTATTTT,TRBV13,once,TRBD2,TRBJ2-3
CASSQDHPWIENIQYF,TGCGCCAGCAGCCAAGACCATCCTTGGATTGAAAACATTCAGTACTTC,TRBV4-1,-,-,TRBJ2-4
CASSPTGVGEQYF,TGTGCCAGCAGTCCAACAGGGGTTGGCGAGCAGTACTTC,TRBV2,few,TRBD1,TRBJ2-7
CASCLGPPMNTEAFF,TGTGCCAGCTGTCTAGGACCGCCTATGAACACTGAAGCTTTCTTT,TRBV28,-,-,TRBJ1-1